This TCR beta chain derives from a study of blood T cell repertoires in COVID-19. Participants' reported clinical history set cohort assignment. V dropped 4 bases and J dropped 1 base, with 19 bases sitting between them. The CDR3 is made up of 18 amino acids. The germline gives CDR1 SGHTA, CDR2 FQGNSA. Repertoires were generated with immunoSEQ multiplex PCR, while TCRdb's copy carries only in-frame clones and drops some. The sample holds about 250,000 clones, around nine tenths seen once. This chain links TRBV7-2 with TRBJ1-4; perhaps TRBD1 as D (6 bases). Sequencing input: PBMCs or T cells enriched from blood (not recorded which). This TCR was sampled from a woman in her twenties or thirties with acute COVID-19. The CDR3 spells CASSSRPQRGLTNEKLFF. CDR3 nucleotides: TGTGCCAGCAGCTCACGCCCCCAAAGGGGGTTAACTAATGAAAAACTGTTTTTT.